The 18 T cell receptor beta chains listed next were all sequenced from one sample in a study of CXCR3-negative and CXCR3-positive naive CD8 T cells. Study-level points and caveats: Hydrophobicity of TRB CDR3s was greater in CXCR3-positive naive cells than in CXCR3-negative naive cells.

Which antigens these TCRs recognize remains unknown. Libraries of TRB cDNA were made by 5' RACE and carried UMIs. With the 5' RACE reads reprocessed, TCRdb shows one record per CDR3 protein and no DNA. The repertoire shows about 150,000 distinct CDR3 sequences; the top ten hold approximately 0.51%. Sequenced sample: naive CXCR3+ CD8+ T cells from blood. As for subset: CD45RO-CCR7+CD27+CD95- naive CD8+ T cells expressing CXCR3 (TNR3+). The source is a human donor in good health. Some clones in this sample may be carry-over from other donors' samples.

The rearrangement joins TRBV19 to TRBJ2-1; no DNA is available, so the TRBD1 call from TCRdb remains unchecked. Germline CDR1 is LNHDA and CDR2 is SQIVND (reference sequence). The length of the CDR3 is 12 residues. The CDR3 sequence is CASSIWAEEQFF.

CDR3 in amino acids: CASSRGNTIYF. V gene TRBV7-6 combines with J gene TRBJ1-3. From germline, CDR1 is SGHVS and CDR2 FNYEAQ. This CDR3 region has 11 residues.

CDR3 sequence: CASSYSDSSYEQYF. J is TRBJ2-7 and V is TRBV6-5. The CDR3 is made up of 14 amino acids. CDR1 is MNHEY and CDR2 is SVGAGI in the germline V gene.

V usage is TRBV20-1 and J usage is TRBJ2-5; the TCRdb call, TRBD2, lacks DNA for checking. This CDR3 contains 15 residues. Germline CDR1 DFQATT, CDR2 SNEGSKA (reference sequence). CDR3 loop: CSASARLAEQETQYF.

The chain joins TRBV28 to TRBJ2-1; the D call of TRBD2 rests on TCRdb alone, since no DNA is present to check it. This CDR3 has 16 residues. The germline V gene has CDR1 MDHEN and CDR2 SYDVKM. This CDR3 reads CASSPRAVGHRYEQFF.

The chain employs TRBV25-1 and TRBJ2-5; TCRdb's D gene call, TRBD2, goes unchecked for lack of DNA. The CDR3 covers 12 residues. Germline V lookup: CDR1 MGHDK, CDR2 SYGVNS. CDR3 sequence reads: CASSLGEETQYF.

This rearrangement joins TRBV29-1 to TRBJ1-2. Looked up from germline, CDR1 is SQVTM and CDR2 is ANQGSEA. The CDR3 runs 14 residues. The CDR3 here is CSATGTAAGGGYTF.

The CDR3 reads CASGSGTGPKVGYTF. The J gene is TRBJ1-2, the V gene TRBV7-8; TCRdb selects TRBD1, and the lack of DNA leaves this call unchecked. This CDR3 has 15 amino acids. Per germline, CDR1 SGHVS and CDR2 FQNEAQ.

The chain has TRBV4-3 and TRBJ2-1. Germline V lookup: CDR1 LGHNA, CDR2 YSLEER. CDR3 length equals 16 residues. This chain's CDR3 is CASSQESLGSYNEQFF.

V gene TRBV5-1 combines with J gene TRBJ1-1; checking the TCRdb D call of TRBD1 is not possible without DNA. The germline V gene has CDR1 SGHRS and CDR2 YFSETQ. The CDR3 covers 15 residues. CDR3 residues: CASSVQGTWDTEAFF. Together with reference TRBV5-1 and TRBJ1-1, the CDR3 gives the full variable domain: KAGVTQTPRYLIKTRGQQVTLSCSPISGHRSVSWYQQTPGQGLQFLFEYFSETQRNKGNFPGRFSGRQFSNSRSEMNVSTLELGDSALYLCASSVQGTWDTEAFFGQGTRLTVV.

This chain connects TRBV28 to TRBJ2-5; no DNA is available, so the TRBD2 call from TCRdb remains unchecked. The CDR3 spans 17 residues. Germline lookup yields CDR1 MDHEN and CDR2 SYDVKM. CDR3 loop: CASSGFRTSGRQETQYF.

This rearrangement joins TRBV7-9 to TRBJ1-5; absent DNA, TCRdb's TRBD1 call cannot be checked. The CDR3 is 18 amino acids. In germline, CDR1 is SEHNR, CDR2 FQNEAQ (reference sequence). The CDR3 spells CASSQGPTGGRSNQPQHF.

This chain connects TRBV7-9 to TRBJ2-1; the TCRdb D gene call, TRBD2, has no DNA to confirm it. The CDR3 extends over 13 amino acids. Germline-derived CDR1 and CDR2 are SEHNR and FQNEAQ (reference sequence). CDR3 in amino acids: CASRSGLINEQFF.

This chain connects TRBV7-8 to TRBJ2-1; TCRdb returns TRBD1, unconfirmable since there is no DNA. This CDR3 comprises 15 residues. CDR1 is SGHVS and CDR2 is FQNEAQ in the germline V gene. The CDR3 loop is CASSSGDYRVNEQFF.

The chain uses TRBV12-3 or TRBV12-4 and TRBJ2-3. CDR3 length: 14 residues. This CDR3 is CASSLAGAADTQYF.

J is TRBJ2-1 and V is TRBV5-5; TCRdb reports TRBD1, a call that lacks DNA to check it against. Germline assignment: CDR1 SGHKS and CDR2 YYEKEE (reference sequence). This CDR3 spans 16 amino acids. The CDR3 sequence: CASSFRQGDAYNEQFF. The whole variable domain, filled in from reference TRBV5-5 and TRBJ2-1, reads DAGVTQSPTHLIKTRGQQVTLRCSPISGHKSVSWYQQVLGQGPQFIFQYYEKEERGRGNFPDRFSARQFPNYSSELNVNALLLGDSALYLCASSFRQGDAYNEQFFGPGTRLTVL.

The rearrangement joins TRBV28 to TRBJ2-7; TCRdb names TRBD1, which stays unverified in the absence of DNA. Germline CDR1 and CDR2: MDHEN and SYDVKM. CDR3 size: 16 residues. CDR3 sequence reads: CASSPEDREFGYEQYF.

The V call is TRBV24-1, the J call TRBJ2-7. Per germline, CDR1 KGHDR and CDR2 SFDVKD. This CDR3 contains 13 residues. CDR3 loop: CATSDDRSYEQYF.